This record looks at one TCR beta chain sequence and its context. As yet, its antigen is unknown. The assay was immunoSEQ multiplex PCR, and TCRdb's table has in-frame clones only and misses some. The table includes more than 70,000 clones, 75% to 95% detected once. This sample is part of a study of OX40 agonist ivuxolimab in advanced cancers. Study-wide points: CD8+ T cells (on average) carried more expanded clones than CD4+ T cells. Among the lowest peripheral clonal expansion occurred in 0.1-3.0 mg/kg partial responders. By week 6 at 0.1 to 3.0 mg/kg, blood CD4+ and CD8+ T cells had expanded clonally. Some nonresponders also had low normalized T-cell clonal expansion.

This CDR3 is 14 amino acids long. Trimming shortened V by 5 bases and J by 4 bases, and 11 bases separated the two germline ends. Germline V CDR1 and CDR2: SGHTA, FQGNSA. The chain joins TRBV7-2 to TRBJ2-2, with a possible D match to TRBD1 (5 bases). This receptor was obtained from an adult with an advanced solid tumor such as melanoma, head and neck, liver or kidney cancer. Sequenced material: CD4+ or CD8+ T cells sorted from blood, taken in a trial of the OX40 agonist ivuxolimab. CDR3 region: CASSAQGSTGELFF. The CDR3 nucleotides read TGTGCCAGCAGCGCCCAGGGTTCCACCGGGGAGCTGTTTTTT.